A selection of T cell receptor beta chains follows, all from one sample in a study of blood T cell repertoires in COVID-19. Some clones are missing from TCRdb's copy, which holds only in-frame ones; the method was immunoSEQ multiplex PCR. The sample holds approximately 51,000 clones, approximately 85% seen once. Sequencing was carried out using peripheral blood. The source of these receptors is a human donor in a cohort sampled during active COVID-19. Both conserved end residues are part of each CDR3. The D gene is left open where the match is weak. Where a row states a size, it is once, few, many or the class of an expanded clone; other rows omit it.

V: TRBV6-5
size: -
J: TRBJ1-2
D: TRBD1
DNA: TGTGCCAGCAGTAATCCGGGACAGGGCTATGGCTACACCTTC
CDR3: CASSNPGQGYGYTF

V: TRBV7-2
size: -
J: TRBJ2-3
D: TRBD2
DNA: TGTGCCAGCAGCTCCGGACTAGCGGGAGGCACAGATACGCAGTATTTT
CDR3: CASSSGLAGGTDTQYF

V: TRBV4-1
size: once
J: TRBJ2-3
D: TRBD2
DNA: TGCGCCAGCAGCCGAAGGACTAGCGGGGTCCCCACAGATACGCAGTATTTT
CDR3: CASSRRTSGVPTDTQYF

V: TRBV19
size: -
J: TRBJ2-7
D: TRBD1
DNA: TGTGCCAGTAGTAACCGCCAAAAACAGGGGGCCAACGAGCAGTACTTC
CDR3: CASSNRQKQGANEQYF

V: TRBV7-2
size: -
J: TRBJ2-5
D: -
DNA: TGTGCCAGCAGCCGCGACAACCAAGAGACCCAGTACTTC
CDR3: CASSRDNQETQYF

V: TRBV7-9
size: -
J: TRBJ1-1
D: -
DNA: TGTGCCAGCAGCTTAGATCCCCCGAGGGCTGAAGCTTTCTTT
CDR3: CASSLDPPRAEAFF

V: TRBV11-2
size: -
J: TRBJ2-3
D: -
DNA: TGTGCCAGCAGCTTAGTGTTTGGCGGTGGTGGGACAGATACGCAGTATTTT
CDR3: CASSLVFGGGGTDTQYF

V: TRBV10-1
size: once
J: TRBJ2-7
D: TRBD1
DNA: TGCGCCAGCAGTGAGTCGAACAGGGGCTCTTCTACCTACGAGCAGTACTTC
CDR3: CASSESNRGSSTYEQYF

V: TRBV18
size: -
J: TRBJ1-1
D: -
DNA: TGTGCCAGCTCACCGGGGGCAGAGAACACTGAAGCTTTCTTT
CDR3: CASSPGAENTEAFF

V: TRBV29-1
size: -
J: TRBJ2-5
D: -
DNA: TGCAGCGTTGACGCAGGGTCCGAGACCCAGTACTTC
CDR3: CSVDAGSETQYF

V: TRBV27
size: -
J: TRBJ2-4
D: -
DNA: TGTGCCAGCAGACCAGAACGGACAGTAGCCAAAAACATTCAGTACTTC
CDR3: CASRPERTVAKNIQYF

V: TRBV3-1/TRBV3-2
size: -
J: TRBJ1-2
D: -
DNA: TGTGCCAGCAGCCAAGAGATGGGGGGGTATGGCTACACCTTC
CDR3: CASSQEMGGYGYTF

V: TRBV2
size: -
J: TRBJ1-1
D: -
DNA: TGTGCCAGGGGCGGACAGACTTCGAACACTGAAGCTTTCTTT
CDR3: CARGGQTSNTEAFF

V: TRBV7-8
size: -
J: TRBJ2-4
D: -
DNA: TGTGCCAGCAGCTTAGGGGGGAGCGGGCTAGCCAAAAACATTCAGTACTTC
CDR3: CASSLGGSGLAKNIQYF

V: TRBV5-4
size: -
J: TRBJ2-5
D: TRBD1
DNA: TGTGCCAGCAGCTTGGGGCAGACAGGGGCTAAAGAGACCCAGTACTTC
CDR3: CASSLGQTGAKETQYF